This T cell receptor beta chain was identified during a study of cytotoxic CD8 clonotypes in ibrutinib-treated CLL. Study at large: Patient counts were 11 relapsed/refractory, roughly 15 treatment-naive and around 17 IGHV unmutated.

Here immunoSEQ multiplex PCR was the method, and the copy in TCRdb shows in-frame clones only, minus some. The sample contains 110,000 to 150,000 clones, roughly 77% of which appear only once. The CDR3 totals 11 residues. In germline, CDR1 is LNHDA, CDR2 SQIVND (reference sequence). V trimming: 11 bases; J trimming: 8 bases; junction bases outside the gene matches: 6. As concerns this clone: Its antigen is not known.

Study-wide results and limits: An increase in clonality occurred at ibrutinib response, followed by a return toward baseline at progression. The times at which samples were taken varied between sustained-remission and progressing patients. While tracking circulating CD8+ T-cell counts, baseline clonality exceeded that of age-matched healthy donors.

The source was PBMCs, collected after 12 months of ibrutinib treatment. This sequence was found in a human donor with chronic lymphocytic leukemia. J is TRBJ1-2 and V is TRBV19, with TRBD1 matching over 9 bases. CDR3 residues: CAGTGPGGYTF. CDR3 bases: TGTGCCGGGACAGGGCCGGGCGGCTACACCTTC. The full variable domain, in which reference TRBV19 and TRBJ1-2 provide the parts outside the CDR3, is DGGITQSPKYLFRKEGQNVTLSCEQNLNHDAMYWYRQDPGQGLRLIYYSQIVNDFQKGDIAEGYSVSREKKESFPLTVTSAQKNPTAFYLCAGTGPGGYTFGSGTRLTVV.